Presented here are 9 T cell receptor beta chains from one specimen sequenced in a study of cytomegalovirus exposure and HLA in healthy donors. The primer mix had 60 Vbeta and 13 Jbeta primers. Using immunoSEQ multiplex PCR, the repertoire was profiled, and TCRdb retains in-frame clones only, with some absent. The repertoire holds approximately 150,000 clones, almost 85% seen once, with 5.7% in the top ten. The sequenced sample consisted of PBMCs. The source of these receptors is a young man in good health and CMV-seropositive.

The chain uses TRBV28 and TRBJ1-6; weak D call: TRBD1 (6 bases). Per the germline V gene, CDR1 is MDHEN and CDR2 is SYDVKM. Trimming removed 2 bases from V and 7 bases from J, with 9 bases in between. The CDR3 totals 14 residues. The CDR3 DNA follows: TGTGCCAGCAGTTTACAGGGGATGAATTCACCCCTCCACTTT. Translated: CASSLQGMNSPLHF.

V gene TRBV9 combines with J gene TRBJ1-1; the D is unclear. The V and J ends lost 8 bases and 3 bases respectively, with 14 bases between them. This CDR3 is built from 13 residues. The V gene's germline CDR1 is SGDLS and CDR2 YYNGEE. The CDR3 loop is CASDRVGDTEAFF. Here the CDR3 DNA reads TGTGCCAGTGACCGGGTGGGAGACACTGAAGCTTTCTTT.

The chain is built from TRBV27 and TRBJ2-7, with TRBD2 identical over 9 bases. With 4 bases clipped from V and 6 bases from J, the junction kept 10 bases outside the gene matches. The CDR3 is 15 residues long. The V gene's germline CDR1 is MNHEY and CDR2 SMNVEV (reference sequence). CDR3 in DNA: TGTGCCAGCAGTTCCTATATAGCGGGAGCGAGCGAGCAGTACTTC. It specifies CASSSYIAGASEQYF.

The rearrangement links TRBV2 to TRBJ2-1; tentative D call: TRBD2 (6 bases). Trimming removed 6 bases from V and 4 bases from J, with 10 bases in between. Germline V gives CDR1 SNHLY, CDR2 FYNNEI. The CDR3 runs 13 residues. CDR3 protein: CASREGRYNEQFF. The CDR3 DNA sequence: TGTGCCAGCAGGGAGGGCCGATACAATGAGCAGTTCTTC. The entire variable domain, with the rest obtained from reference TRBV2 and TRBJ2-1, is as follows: EPEVTQTPSHQVTQMGQEVILRCVPISNHLYFYWYRQILGQKVEFLVSFYNNEISEKSEIFDDQFSVERPDGSNFTLKIRSTKLEDSAMYFCASREGRYNEQFFGPGTRLTVL.

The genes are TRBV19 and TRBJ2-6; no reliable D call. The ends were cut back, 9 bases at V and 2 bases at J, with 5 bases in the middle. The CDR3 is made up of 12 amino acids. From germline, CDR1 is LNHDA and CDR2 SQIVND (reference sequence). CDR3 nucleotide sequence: TGTGCCAGCGGTCCTGGGGCCAACGTCCTGACTTTC. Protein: CASGPGANVLTF. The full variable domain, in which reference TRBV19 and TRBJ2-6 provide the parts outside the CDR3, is DGGITQSPKYLFRKEGQNVTLSCEQNLNHDAMYWYRQDPGQGLRLIYYSQIVNDFQKGDIAEGYSVSREKKESFPLTVTSAQKNPTAFYLCASGPGANVLTFGAGSRLTVL.

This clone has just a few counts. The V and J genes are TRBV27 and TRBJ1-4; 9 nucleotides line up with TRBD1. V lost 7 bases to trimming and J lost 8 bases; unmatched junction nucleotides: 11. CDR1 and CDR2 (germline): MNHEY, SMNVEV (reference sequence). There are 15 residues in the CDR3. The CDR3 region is CASTKAGTGNEKLFF. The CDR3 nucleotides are TGTGCCAGCACCAAAGCAGGGACAGGGAACGAAAAACTGTTTTTT.

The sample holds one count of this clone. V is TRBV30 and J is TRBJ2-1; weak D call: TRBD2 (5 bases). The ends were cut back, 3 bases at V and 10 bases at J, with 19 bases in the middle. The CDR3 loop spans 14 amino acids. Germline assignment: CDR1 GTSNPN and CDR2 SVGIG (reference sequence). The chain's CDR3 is CAWSASLGIGEQFF. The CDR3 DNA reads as TGTGCCTGGAGCGCTTCACTAGGGATAGGAGAGCAGTTCTTC.

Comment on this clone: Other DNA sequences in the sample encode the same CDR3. CDR3: CASSPDRQETQYF. The CDR3 DNA sequence: TGCGCCAGCAGCCCGGACAGACAAGAGACCCAGTACTTC. This rearrangement joins TRBV5-1 to TRBJ2-5, with D tentatively TRBD1 (6 bases). This CDR3 has 13 residues. Germline V gene data show CDR1 as SGHRS and CDR2 as YFSETQ. Trimming pared 4 bases from V and 2 bases from J, leaving 9 bases between.

The CDR3 DNA follows: TGCGCCAGCAGCTTGTCTGGTAGGCAGGGGGCCGGCGGCTACACCTTC. Translation: CASSLSGRQGAGGYTF. The rearrangement joins TRBV5-1 to TRBJ1-2; 8 positions match TRBD1. The V gene's germline CDR1 is SGHRS and CDR2 YFSETQ. The CDR3 has 16 amino acids. The V segment lost 1 base and the J segment 8 bases; nucleotides outside the gene matches: 13. The full variable domain, rest sourced from reference TRBV5-1 and TRBJ1-2, is KAGVTQTPRYLIKTRGQQVTLSCSPISGHRSVSWYQQTPGQGLQFLFEYFSETQRNKGNFPGRFSGRQFSNSRSEMNVSTLELGDSALYLCASSLSGRQGAGGYTFGSGTRLTVV.